This T cell receptor beta chain is drawn from a study of beta chain features in type 1 diabetes. Study context: Patient and healthy donor groups were alike in age, gender and cell yields. Study-level points and caveats: In every one of the four CD4+ subsets, TCRB CDR3s were moderately but significantly shorter in Type 1 diabetes patients.

The study reverse transcribed the entire isolated RNA, so it sequenced expressed TCRB transcripts. For naive, central memory and regulatory T cell samples, reads averaged around 3.6 million. The data were produced by immunoSEQ multiplex PCR, yet TCRdb's version contains in-frame clones alone and is incomplete. The profile covers about 340,000 clones, with around 8% appearing a single time and approximately 0.47% taken by the ten largest. This CDR3 region has 13 residues. Germline assignment: CDR1 LGHNT and CDR2 FRNRAP. The V and J ends lost 2 bases and 8 bases respectively, with 10 bases between them. This clone has ten or more counts. Its antigen is not identified. Sorted CD4+ subsets: naive, central memory, regulatory, stem cell-like memory (CD45RO/CCR7/CD25/CD127/CD95/CD27 panel).

V usage is TRBV12-5 and J usage is TRBJ2-1; D might be TRBD1 (6 bases). Sample: central memory CD4+ T cells from blood. This clonotype was obtained from a woman between 18 and 30 years old in good health. The CDR3 DNA is TGTGCTAGTGGTTTGACAGGGAGCTATGAGCAGTTCTTC. Its translation: CASGLTGSYEQFF.